This TCR beta chain is from a study of shared clonotypes between healthy human individuals. The CDR3 totals 15 residues. Trimming took off 6 bases at V and 5 bases at J, with 17 bases between the two ends. From germline, CDR1 is SNHLY and CDR2 FYNNEI. Original methodology: ImmunoSEQ output lacked quality scores and full-length reads, limiting matched filtering. Measured with immunoSEQ multiplex PCR; TCRdb has only the in-frame clones, and not every one. V, J and clone size are taken as reported in that table, and D and trimming were inferred from the DNA itself. The sample records about 2.3 million clones, just under 95% being singletons.

The rearrangement links TRBV2 to TRBJ1-5, with TRBD1 as a possible D gene (5 bases). The clonotype comes from a man between 18 and 35 years old in good health. Some clones in this sample may be carry-over from other donors' samples. Sequenced material: naive CD4+ T cells from PBMCs. The sample's subset: CD45RA+ positively selected. CDR3 bases: TGTGCCAGCAGAGAAACGGCAGGGACTTATCAGCCCCAGCATTTT. Its protein product is CASRETAGTYQPQHF.